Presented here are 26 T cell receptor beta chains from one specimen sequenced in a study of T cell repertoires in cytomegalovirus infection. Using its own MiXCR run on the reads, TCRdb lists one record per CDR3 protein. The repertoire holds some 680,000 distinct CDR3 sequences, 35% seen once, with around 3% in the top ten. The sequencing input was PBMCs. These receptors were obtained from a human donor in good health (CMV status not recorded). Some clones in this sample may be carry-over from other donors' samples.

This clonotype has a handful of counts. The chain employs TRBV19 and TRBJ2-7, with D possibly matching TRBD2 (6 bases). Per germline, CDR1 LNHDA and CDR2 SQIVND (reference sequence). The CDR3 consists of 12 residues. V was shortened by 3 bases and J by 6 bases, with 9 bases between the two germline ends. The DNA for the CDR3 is TGTGCCAGTAGTATCCCCGGGAGCGAGCAGTACTTC. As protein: CASSIPGSEQYF.

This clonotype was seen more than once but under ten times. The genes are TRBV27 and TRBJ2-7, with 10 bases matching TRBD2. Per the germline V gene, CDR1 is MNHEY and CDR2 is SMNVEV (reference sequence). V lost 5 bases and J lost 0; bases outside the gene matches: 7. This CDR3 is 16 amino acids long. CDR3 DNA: TGTGCCAGCAGTCCGTCTAGCGGGAGTTTCTCCTACGAGCAGTACTTC. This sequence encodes CASSPSSGSFSYEQYF.

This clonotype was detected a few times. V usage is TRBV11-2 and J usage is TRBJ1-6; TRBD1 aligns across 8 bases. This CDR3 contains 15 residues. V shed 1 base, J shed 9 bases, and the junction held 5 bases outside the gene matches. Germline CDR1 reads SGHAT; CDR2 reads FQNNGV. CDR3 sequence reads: CASSLAGTGSSPLHF. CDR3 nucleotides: TGTGCCAGCAGCTTAGCCGGGACAGGAAGTTCACCCCTCCACTTT.

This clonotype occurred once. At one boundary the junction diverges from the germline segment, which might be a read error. The CDR3 here is CASSLREPGLAGGNEQFF. The CDR3 nucleotides are TGTGCTAGCAGCCTCAGGGAACCGGGACTAGCGGGAGGAAACGAGCAGTTCTTC. J is TRBJ2-1 and V is TRBV7-7; 15 bases match TRBD2. Germline CDR1 reads SSHAT; CDR2 reads FNYEAQ (reference sequence). CDR3 length equals 18 residues.

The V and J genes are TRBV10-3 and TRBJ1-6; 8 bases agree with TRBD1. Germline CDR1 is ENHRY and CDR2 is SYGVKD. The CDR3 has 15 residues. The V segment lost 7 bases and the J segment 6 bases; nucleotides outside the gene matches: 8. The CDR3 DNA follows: TGTGCCATCAAGGGACAGGCCGACTCTAATTCACCCCTCCACTTT. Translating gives CAIKGQADSNSPLHF.

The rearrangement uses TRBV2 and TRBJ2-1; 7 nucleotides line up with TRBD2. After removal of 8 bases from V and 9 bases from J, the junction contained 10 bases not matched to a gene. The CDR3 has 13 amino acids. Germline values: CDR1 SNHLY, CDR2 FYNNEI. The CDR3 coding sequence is TGTGCCAGCGGAGGACTAGTAGCTGGTGAGCAGTTCTTC. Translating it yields CASGGLVAGEQFF.

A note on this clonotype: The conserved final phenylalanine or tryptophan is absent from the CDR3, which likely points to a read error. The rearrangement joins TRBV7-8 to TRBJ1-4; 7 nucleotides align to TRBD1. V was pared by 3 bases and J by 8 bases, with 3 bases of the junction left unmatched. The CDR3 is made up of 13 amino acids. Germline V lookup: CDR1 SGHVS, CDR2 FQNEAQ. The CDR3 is CASSFRGDEKLFL. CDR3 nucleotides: TGTGCCAGCAGCTTCAGGGGGGACGAAAAACTGTTTTTG.

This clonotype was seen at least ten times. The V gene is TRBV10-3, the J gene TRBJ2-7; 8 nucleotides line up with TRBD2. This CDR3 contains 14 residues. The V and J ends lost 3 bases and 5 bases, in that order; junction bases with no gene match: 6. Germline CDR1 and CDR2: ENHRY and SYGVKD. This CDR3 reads CAISDGTRLNEQYF. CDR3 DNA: TGTGCCATCAGTGACGGGACTAGGCTTAACGAGCAGTACTTC.

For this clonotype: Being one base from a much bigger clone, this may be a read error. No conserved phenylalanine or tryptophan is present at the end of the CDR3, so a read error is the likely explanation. This CDR3 is CASTPTPAGLGEQYL. Here the CDR3 DNA reads TGTGCCAGCACCCCCACCCCGGCGGGACTAGGCGAGCAGTACTTA. V and J are TRBV7-6 and TRBJ2-7; 8 positions agree with TRBD2. Germline values: CDR1 SGHVS, CDR2 FNYEAQ. The ends lost 7 bases at V and 6 bases at J; junction bases unmatched: 14. This CDR3 comprises 15 residues.

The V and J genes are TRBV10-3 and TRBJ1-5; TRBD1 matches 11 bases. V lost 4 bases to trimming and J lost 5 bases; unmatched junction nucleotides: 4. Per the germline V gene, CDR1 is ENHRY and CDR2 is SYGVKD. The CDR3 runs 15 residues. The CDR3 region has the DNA TGTGCCATCAGTGGCACGGGACAGGGGGATCAGCCCCAGCATTTT. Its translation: CAISGTGQGDQPQHF.

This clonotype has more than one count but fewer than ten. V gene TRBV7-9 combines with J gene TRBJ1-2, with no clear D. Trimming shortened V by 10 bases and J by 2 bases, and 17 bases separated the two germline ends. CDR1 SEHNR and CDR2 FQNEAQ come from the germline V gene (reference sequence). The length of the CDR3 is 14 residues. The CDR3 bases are TGTGCCACCATGGTCGTCTGGGGAAACTATGGCTACACCTTC. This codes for CATMVVWGNYGYTF.

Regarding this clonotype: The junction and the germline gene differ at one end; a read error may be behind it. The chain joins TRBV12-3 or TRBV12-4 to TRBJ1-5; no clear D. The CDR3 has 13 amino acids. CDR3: CASISNSHQPQHF. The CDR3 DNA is TGTGCAAGCATTTCGAATAGCCATCAGCCCCAGCATTTT.

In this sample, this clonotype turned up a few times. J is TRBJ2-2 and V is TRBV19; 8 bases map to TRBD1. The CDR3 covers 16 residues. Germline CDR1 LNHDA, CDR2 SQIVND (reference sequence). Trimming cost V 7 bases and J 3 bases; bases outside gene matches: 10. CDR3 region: CASKQARGQDTGELFF. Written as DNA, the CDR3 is TGTGCCAGTAAACAAGCCAGGGGGCAGGACACCGGGGAGCTGTTTTTT.

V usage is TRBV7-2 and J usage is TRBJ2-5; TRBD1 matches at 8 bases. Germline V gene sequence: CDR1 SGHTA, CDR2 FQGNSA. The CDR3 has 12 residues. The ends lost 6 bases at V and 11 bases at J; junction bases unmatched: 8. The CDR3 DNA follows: TGTGCCAGCAGGGGGACCCGGACAGGGCAGTACTTC. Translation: CASRGTRTGQYF.

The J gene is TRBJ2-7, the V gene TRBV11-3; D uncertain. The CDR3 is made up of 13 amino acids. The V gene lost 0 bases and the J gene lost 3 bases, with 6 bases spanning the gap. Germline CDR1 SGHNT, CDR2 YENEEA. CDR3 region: CASSLDSCYEQYF. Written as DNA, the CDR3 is TGTGCCAGCAGCTTAGACAGCTGCTACGAGCAGTACTTC.

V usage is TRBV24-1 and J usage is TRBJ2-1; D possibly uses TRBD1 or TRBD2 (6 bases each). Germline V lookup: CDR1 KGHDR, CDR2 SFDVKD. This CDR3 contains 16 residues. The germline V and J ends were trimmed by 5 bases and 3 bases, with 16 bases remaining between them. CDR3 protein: CATSGGARAGYNEQFF. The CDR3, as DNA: TGTGCCACCAGTGGGGGGGCCCGAGCGGGCTACAATGAGCAGTTCTTC.

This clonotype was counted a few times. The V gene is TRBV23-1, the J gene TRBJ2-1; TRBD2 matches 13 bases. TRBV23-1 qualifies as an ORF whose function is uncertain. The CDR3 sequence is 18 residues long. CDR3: CANTCTPTSGGPYNEQFF. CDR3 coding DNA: TGCGCGAACACCTGTACCCCGACTAGCGGGGGGCCCTACAATGAGCAGTTCTTC.

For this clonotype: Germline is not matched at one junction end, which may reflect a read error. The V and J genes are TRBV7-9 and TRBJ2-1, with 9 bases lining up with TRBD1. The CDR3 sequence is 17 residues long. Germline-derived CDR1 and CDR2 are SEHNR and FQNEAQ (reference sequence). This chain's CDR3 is CATSVRIRDRALNEQFF. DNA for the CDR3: TGTGCCACCAGCGTAAGAATCCGGGACAGGGCCCTGAATGAGCAGTTCTTC.

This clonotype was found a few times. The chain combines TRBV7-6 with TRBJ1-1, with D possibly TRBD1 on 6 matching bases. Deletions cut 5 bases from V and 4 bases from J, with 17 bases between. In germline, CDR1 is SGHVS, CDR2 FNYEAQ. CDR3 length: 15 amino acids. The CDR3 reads CASSLEGGSATEAFF. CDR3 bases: TGTGCCAGCAGCCTAGAGGGGGGATCTGCCACTGAAGCTTTCTTT.

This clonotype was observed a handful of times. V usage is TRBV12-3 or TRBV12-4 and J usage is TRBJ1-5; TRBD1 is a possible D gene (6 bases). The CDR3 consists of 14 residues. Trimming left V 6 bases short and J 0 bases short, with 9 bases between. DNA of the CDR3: TGTGCCAGCAGCCGGACAGCTAGCAATCAGCCCCAGCATTTT. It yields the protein CASSRTASNQPQHF.

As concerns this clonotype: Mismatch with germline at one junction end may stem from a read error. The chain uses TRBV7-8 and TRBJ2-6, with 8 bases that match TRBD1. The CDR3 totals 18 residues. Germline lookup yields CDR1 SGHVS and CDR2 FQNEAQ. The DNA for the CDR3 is TGTGCCAGCAGCCTCCGGGACAGGTCTAGCTCTGGGGCCAACGGCCTGACTTTC. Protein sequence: CASSLRDRSSSGANGLTF.

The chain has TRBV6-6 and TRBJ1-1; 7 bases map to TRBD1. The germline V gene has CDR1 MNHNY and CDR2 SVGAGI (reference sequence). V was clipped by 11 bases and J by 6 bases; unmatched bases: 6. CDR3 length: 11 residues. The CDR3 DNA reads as TGTGCCGGGAGTCAGGGGGCTGAAGCTTTCTTT. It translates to CAGSQGAEAFF.

The chain's CDR3 is CASKSAAGDEQFF. The CDR3 DNA follows: TGTGCCAGTAAATCGGCAGCCGGGGATGAGCAGTTCTTC. The rearrangement links TRBV19 to TRBJ2-1, with D tentatively TRBD2 (5 bases). The germline V gene encodes CDR1 LNHDA and CDR2 SQIVND (reference sequence). Trimming pared 7 bases from V and 8 bases from J, leaving 15 bases between. The length of the CDR3 is 13 residues.

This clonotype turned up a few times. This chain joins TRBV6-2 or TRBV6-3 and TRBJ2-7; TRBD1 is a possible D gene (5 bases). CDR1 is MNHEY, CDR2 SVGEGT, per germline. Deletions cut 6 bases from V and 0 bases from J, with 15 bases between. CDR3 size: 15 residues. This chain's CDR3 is CASRSTGAGSYEQYF. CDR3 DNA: TGTGCCAGCAGATCCACTGGGGCTGGCTCCTACGAGCAGTACTTC.

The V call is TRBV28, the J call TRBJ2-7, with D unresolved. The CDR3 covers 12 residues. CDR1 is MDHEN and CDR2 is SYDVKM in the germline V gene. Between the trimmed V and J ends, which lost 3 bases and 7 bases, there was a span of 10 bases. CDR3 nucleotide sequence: TGTGCCAGCAGTTTCTGGCAAGGAGAGCAGTACTTC. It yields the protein CASSFWQGEQYF.

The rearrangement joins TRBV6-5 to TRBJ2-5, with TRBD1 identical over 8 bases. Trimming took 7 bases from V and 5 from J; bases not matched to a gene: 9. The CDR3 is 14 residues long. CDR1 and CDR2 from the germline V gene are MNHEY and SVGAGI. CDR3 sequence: CASNQGAWGETQYF. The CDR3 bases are TGTGCCAGCAATCAGGGGGCATGGGGGGAGACCCAGTACTTC.